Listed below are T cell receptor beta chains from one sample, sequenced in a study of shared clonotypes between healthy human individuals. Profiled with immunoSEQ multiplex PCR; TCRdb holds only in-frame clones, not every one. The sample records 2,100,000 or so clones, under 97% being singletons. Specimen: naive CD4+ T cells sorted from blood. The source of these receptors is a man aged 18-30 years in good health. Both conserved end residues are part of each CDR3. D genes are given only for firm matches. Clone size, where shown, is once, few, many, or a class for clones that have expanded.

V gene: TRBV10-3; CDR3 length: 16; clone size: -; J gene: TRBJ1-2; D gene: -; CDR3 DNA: TGTGCCATCAGTGAGCTTGAAAGAGGAACTAACTATGGCTACACCTTC; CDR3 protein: CAISELERGTNYGYTF
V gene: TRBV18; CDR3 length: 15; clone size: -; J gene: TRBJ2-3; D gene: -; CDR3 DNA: TGTGCCAGCTCACCGGGGATTCCTAAATCAGATACGCAGTATTTT; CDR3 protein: CASSPGIPKSDTQYF
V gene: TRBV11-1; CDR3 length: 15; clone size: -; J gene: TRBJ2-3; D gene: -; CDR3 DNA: TGTGCCAGCAGCTTACAGGGGATGGTGACAGATACGCAGTATTTT; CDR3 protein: CASSLQGMVTDTQYF
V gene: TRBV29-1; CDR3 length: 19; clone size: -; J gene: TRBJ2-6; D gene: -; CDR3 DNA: TGCAGCGTTGAAGTGGGGGACGGGAGAATTATCTCTGGGGCCAACGTCCTGACTTTC; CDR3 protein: CSVEVGDGRIISGANVLTF
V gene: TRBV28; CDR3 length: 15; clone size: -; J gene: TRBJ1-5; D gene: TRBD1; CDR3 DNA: TGTGCCAGCACTAACTCCGGACAGGGCGATCAGCCCCAGCATTTT; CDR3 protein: CASTNSGQGDQPQHF
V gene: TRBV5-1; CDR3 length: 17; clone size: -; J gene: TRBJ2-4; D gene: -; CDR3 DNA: TGCGCCAGCAGCCCCGCGGACCCGGGGGCCGCCAAAAACATTCAGTACTTC; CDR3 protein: CASSPADPGAAKNIQYF
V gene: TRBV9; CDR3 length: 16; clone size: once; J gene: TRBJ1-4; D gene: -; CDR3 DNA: TGTGCCAGCAGCGTAGCACCCGGGGGAACTAATGAAAAACTGTTTTTT; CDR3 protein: CASSVAPGGTNEKLFF
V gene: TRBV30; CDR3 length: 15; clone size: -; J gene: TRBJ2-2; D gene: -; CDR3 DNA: TGTGCCTGGACCCCGGACACATTAAACACCGGGGAGCTGTTTTTT; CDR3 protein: CAWTPDTLNTGELFF
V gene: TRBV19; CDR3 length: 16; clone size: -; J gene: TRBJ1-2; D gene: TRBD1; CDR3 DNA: TGTGCCAGTAGTATGGAGGACAGGGAAGTTCACTATGGCTACACCTTC; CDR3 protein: CASSMEDREVHYGYTF
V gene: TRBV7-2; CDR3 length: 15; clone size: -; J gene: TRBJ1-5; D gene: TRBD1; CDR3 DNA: TGTGCCAGCAGCTCTGACAGGGGGAGCAATCAGCCCCAGCATTTT; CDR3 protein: CASSSDRGSNQPQHF
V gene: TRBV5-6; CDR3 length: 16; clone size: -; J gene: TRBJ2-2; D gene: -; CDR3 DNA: TGTGCCAGCAGCTCAACCGGGATTAAAGGTACCGGGGAGCTGTTTTTT; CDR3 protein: CASSSTGIKGTGELFF
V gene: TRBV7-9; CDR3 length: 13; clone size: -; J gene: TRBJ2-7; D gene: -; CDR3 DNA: TGTGCCAGCAGCCGCGACAGATCCTACGAGCAGTACTTC; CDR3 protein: CASSRDRSYEQYF
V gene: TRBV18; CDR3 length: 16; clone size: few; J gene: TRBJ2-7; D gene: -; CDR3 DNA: TGTGCCAGCTCACCCGGGACATTTCTCGATCGCCACGAGCAGTACTTC; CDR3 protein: CASSPGTFLDRHEQYF
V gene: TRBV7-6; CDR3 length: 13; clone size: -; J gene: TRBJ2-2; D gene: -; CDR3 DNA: TGTGCCAGCAGCCTAGGGGAGGCCGGGGAGCTGTTTTTT; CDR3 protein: CASSLGEAGELFF
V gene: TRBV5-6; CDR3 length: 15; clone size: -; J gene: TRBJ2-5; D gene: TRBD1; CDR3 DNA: TGTGCCAGCAGCTTCGGACAGGGGGCGTTAGAGACCCAGTACTTC; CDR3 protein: CASSFGQGALETQYF
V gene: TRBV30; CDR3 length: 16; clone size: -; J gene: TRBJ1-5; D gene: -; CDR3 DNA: TGTGCCTGGAGTGGGACCGGCAGGTCGATCAATCAGCCCCAGCATTTT; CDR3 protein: CAWSGTGRSINQPQHF